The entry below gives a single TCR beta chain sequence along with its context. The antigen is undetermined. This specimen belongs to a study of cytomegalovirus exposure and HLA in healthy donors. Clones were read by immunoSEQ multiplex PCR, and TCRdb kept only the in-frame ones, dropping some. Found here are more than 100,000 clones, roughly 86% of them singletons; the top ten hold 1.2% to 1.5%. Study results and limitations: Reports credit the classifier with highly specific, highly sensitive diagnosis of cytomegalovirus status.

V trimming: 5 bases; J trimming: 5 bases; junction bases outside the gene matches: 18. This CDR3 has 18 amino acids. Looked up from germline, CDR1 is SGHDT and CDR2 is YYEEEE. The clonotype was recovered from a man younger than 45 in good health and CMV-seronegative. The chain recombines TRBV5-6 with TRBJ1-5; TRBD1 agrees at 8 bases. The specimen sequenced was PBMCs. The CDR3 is CASSIQQRTGSPYQPQHF. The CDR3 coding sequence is TGTGCCAGCAGTATTCAACAGAGGACAGGGAGTCCTTATCAGCCCCAGCATTTT.